This TCR beta chain is drawn from a study of beta chain features in type 1 diabetes. General study results and limits: It was among patients, rather than healthy donors, that naive, central memory and Treg TCRB repertoires appeared more similar. HLA effects on TCRB rearrangement stayed unresolved here. VDJ junctions in type 1 diabetes patients carried more deletions and fewer insertions.

Germline lookup yields CDR1 SGHVS and CDR2 FNYEAQ. The CDR3 runs to 15 residues. V lost 5 bases, J lost 8 bases, and 7 bases stayed unmatched. About this clone itself: Its cognate antigen is unknown.

The isolated RNA, all of it, was reverse transcribed, so expressed TCRB transcripts were what got sequenced. The data were produced by immunoSEQ multiplex PCR, yet TCRdb's version contains in-frame clones alone and is incomplete. This sample has under 400,000 clones, with 15% to 20% found just once. The chain uses TRBV7-6 and TRBJ1-4; 11 nucleotides line up with TRBD1. The source is a woman younger than 35 in good health. Sequencing used naive CD4+ T cells from blood. CDR3 coding DNA: TGTGCCAGCAGCGCCCGGACAGGGGGCGGCGAAAAACTGTTTTTT. It translates to CASSARTGGGEKLFF.